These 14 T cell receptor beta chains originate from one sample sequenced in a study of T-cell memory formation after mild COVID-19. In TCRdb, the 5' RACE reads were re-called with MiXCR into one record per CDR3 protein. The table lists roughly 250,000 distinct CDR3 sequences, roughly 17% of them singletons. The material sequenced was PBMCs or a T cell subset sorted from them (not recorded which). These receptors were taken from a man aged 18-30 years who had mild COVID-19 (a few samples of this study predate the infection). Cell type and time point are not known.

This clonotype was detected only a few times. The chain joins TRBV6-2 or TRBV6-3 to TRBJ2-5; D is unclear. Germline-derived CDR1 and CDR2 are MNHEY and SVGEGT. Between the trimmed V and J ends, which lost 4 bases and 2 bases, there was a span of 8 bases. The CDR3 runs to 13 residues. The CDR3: CASSWGSQETQYF. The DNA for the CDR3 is TGTGCCAGCAGTTGGGGAAGTCAAGAGACCCAGTACTTC.

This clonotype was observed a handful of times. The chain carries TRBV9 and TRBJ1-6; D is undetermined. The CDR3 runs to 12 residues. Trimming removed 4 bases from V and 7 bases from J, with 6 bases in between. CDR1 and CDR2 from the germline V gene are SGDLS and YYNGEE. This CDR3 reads CASSQRNSPLHF. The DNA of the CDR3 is TGTGCCAGCAGCCAAAGGAATTCACCCCTCCACTTT.

The CDR3, as DNA: TGCAGTGCTAGCGCCCAGGGGAGATACAATGAGCAGTTCTTC. This sequence encodes CSASAQGRYNEQFF. The V gene is TRBV20-1, the J gene TRBJ2-1; a possible D gene is TRBD1 (6 bases). Trimming took off 3 bases at V and 4 bases at J, with 13 bases between the two ends. The V gene's germline CDR1 is DFQATT and CDR2 SNEGSKA (reference sequence). This CDR3 has 14 amino acids.

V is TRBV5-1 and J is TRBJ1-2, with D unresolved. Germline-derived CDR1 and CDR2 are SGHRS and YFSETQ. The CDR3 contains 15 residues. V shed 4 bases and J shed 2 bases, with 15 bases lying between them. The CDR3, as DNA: TGCGCCAGCAGCCCGCAGGTTGGACGGAACTATGGCTACACCTTC. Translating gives CASSPQVGRNYGYTF.

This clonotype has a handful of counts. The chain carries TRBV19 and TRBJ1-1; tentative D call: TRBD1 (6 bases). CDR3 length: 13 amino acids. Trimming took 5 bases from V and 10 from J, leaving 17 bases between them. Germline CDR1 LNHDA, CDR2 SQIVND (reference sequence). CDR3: CASSPPGGRGAFF. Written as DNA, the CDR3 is TGTGCCAGTAGTCCGCCGGGGGGGCGAGGAGCTTTCTTT.

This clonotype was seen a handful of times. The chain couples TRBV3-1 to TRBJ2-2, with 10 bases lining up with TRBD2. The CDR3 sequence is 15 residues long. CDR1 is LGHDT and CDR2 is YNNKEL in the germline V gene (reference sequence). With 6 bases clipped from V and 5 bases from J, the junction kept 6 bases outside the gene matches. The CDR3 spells CASRPLAGVTGELFF. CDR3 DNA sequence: TGTGCCAGCAGGCCTCTAGCGGGGGTAACCGGGGAGCTGTTTTTT.

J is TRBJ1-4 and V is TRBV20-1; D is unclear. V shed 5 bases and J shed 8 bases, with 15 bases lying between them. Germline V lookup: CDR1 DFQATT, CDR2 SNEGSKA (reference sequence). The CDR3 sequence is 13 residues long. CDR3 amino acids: CSAGSWLGEKLFF. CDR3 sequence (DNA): TGCAGTGCTGGCTCTTGGCTTGGGGAAAAACTGTTTTTT.

The CDR3 nucleotides are TGTGCCAGCAGACCCGACAGGGGTAACACTGAAGCTTTCTTT. Its translation: CASRPDRGNTEAFF. V and J are TRBV2 and TRBJ1-1; 8 bases map to TRBD1. Trimming at V came to 6 bases and at J to 2 bases, leaving 5 bases not matched to a gene. The CDR3 is 14 residues long. Germline V gives CDR1 SNHLY, CDR2 FYNNEI.

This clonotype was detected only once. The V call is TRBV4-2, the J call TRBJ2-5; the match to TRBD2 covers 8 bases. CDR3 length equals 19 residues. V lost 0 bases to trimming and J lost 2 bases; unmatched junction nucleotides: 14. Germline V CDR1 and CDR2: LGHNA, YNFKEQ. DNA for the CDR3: TGTGCCAGCAGCCAAGATCGGAGCGGGGGCCTCCGTTCGCAAGAGACCCAGTACTTC. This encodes CASSQDRSGGLRSQETQYF.

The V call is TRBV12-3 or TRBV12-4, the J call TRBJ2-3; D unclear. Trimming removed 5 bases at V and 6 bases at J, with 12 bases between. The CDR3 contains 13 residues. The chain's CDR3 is CASSETRSDTQYF. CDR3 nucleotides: TGTGCCAGCAGTGAAACCCGATCGGATACGCAGTATTTT.

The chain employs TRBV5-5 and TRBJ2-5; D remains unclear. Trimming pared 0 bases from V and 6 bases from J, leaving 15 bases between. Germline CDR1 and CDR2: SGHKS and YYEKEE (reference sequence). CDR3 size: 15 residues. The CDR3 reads CASSLGPTGSKTQYF. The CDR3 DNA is TGTGCCAGCAGCTTGGGACCTACGGGTAGTAAGACCCAGTACTTC.

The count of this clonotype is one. CDR3 DNA sequence: TGTGCCAGCAGCTTGGGGCGAGGCGGGGGGGCTACAGATACGCAGTATTTT. This encodes CASSLGRGGGATDTQYF. The chain is built from TRBV7-3 and TRBJ2-3; 9 bases map to TRBD2. The CDR3 consists of 17 residues. The junction had 10 bases not matched to a gene; V was cut back by 3 bases and J by 3 bases. Germline V gene data show CDR1 as SGHTA and CDR2 as FQGTGA.

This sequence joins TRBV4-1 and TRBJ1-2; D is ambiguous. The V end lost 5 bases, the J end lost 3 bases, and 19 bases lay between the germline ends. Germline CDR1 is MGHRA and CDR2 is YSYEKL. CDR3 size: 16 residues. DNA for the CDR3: TGCGCCAGCAGCGACTATACCGGGGAGCGCTACTATGGCTACACCTTC. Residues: CASSDYTGERYYGYTF.

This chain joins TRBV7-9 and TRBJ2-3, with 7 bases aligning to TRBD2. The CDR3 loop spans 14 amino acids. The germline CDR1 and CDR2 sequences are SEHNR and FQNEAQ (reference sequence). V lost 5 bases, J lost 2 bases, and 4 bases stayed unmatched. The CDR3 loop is CASSLGLHTDTQYF. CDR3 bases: TGTGCCAGCAGCCTGGGACTACACACAGATACGCAGTATTTT.